These 22 T cell receptor beta chains came from one sample sequenced in a study of response to subunit inactivated influenza vaccine. TCRdb ran MiXCR on the RT-PCR reads and lists one entry per CDR3 protein. The profile shows about half a million distinct CDR3 sequences, roughly 8.2% of them singletons. Sequenced material: PBMCs from blood, taken less than 30 months after vaccination. The receptors stem from a man between 45 and 75 years old who received an inactivated influenza vaccine.

The chain carries TRBV18 and TRBJ2-3; TRBD2 matches at 7 bases. CDR1 and CDR2 (germline): KGHSH, LQKENI. The CDR3 runs to 14 residues. V shed 4 bases, J shed 5 bases, and the junction held 6 bases outside the gene matches. The CDR3 is CASSRTTGGDTQYF. The CDR3 nucleotides are TGTGCCAGCTCACGGACTACGGGAGGAGATACGCAGTATTTT.

This clonotype was observed a handful of times. The V gene is TRBV10-3, the J gene TRBJ2-3; D not certain. The CDR3 consists of 15 residues. The germline V gene has CDR1 ENHRY and CDR2 SYGVKD. V dropped 6 bases and J dropped 1 base, with 14 bases sitting between them. The chain's CDR3 is CAISPRTDGTDTQYF. The DNA for the CDR3 is TGTGCCATCAGCCCCCGTACTGATGGCACAGATACGCAGTATTTT.

This sequence joins TRBV7-2 and TRBJ2-5; 11 bases line up with TRBD2. Trimming cost V 2 bases and J 3 bases; bases outside gene matches: 5. CDR3 length: 16 residues. Germline V gives CDR1 SGHTA, CDR2 FQGNSA. The CDR3 region is CASSLSRLAGKETQYF. The CDR3 DNA sequence: TGTGCCAGCAGCTTATCCCGACTAGCGGGAAAAGAGACCCAGTACTTC.

This clonotype has just a few counts. The chain is built from TRBV7-6 and TRBJ2-6, with unresolved D. The V and J ends lost 1 base and 1 base respectively, with 11 bases between them. The CDR3 is 17 residues long. Germline V gene sequence: CDR1 SGHVS, CDR2 FNYEAQ. The CDR3 coding sequence is TGTGCCAGCAGCTTAGTTTTAGGACCTTCTGGGGCCAACGTCCTGACTTTC. Translated: CASSLVLGPSGANVLTF.

This clonotype has at least ten counts. The chain has TRBV13 and TRBJ2-7; D remains unclear. This CDR3 region has 14 residues. Germline CDR1 reads PRHDT; CDR2 reads FYEKMQ (reference sequence). V was cut by 2 bases and J by 3 bases, with 11 bases left in between. The CDR3 region has the DNA TGTGCCAGCAGCTTAATAGCAGAGAACTACGAGCAGTACTTC. Amino acids: CASSLIAENYEQYF.

There are a few counts of this clonotype. V and J are TRBV7-8 and TRBJ2-1; no reliable D call. V was trimmed by 5 bases and J by 0 bases, leaving 17 bases between them. Germline V gives CDR1 SGHVS, CDR2 FQNEAQ. The CDR3 consists of 17 residues. The CDR3 reads CASSQTSDAPSYNEQFF. In nucleotides, the CDR3 is TGTGCCAGCAGCCAAACCTCGGACGCCCCCTCCTACAATGAGCAGTTCTTC. The full variable domain, rest sourced from reference TRBV7-8 and TRBJ2-1, is GAGVSQSPRYKVAKRGQDVALRCDPISGHVSLFWYQQALGQGPEFLTYFQNEAQLDKSGLPSDRFFAERPEGSVSTLKIQRTQQEDSAVYLCASSQTSDAPSYNEQFFGPGTRLTVL.

This chain links TRBV9 with TRBJ2-4; D not certain. The germline V gene has CDR1 SGDLS and CDR2 YYNGEE. The CDR3 is made up of 16 amino acids. V was trimmed by 1 base and J by 0 bases, leaving 11 bases between them. CDR3 DNA sequence: TGTGCCAGCAGCGTATCGGGTTCCCTAGCCAAAAACATTCAGTACTTC. Encoded protein: CASSVSGSLAKNIQYF.

The V and J genes are TRBV21-1 and TRBJ2-1; the table names TRBD2, a call not compared with the DNA. TRBV21-1 is a documented pseudogene. The CDR3 is 17 amino acids. CDR3 loop: CASRILPGQGPYNEQFF. Here the CDR3 DNA reads TGTGCCAGCAGGATACTCCCGGGACAGGGGCCCTACAATGAGCAGTTCTTC.

Many counts were recorded for this clonotype. The chain employs TRBV28 and TRBJ2-5; 7 bases are shared with TRBD2. The CDR3 is 15 residues long. V trimming: 3 bases; J trimming: 4 bases; junction bases outside the gene matches: 8. Germline assignment: CDR1 MDHEN and CDR2 SYDVKM. CDR3 amino acids: CASSFGGGIGETQYF. Here the CDR3 DNA reads TGTGCCAGCAGTTTCGGCGGGGGTATTGGAGAGACCCAGTACTTC. Combining the CDR3 with reference TRBV28 and TRBJ2-5 gives the whole variable domain DVKVTQSSRYLVKRTGEKVFLECVQDMDHENMFWYRQDPGLGLRLIYFSYDVKMKEKGDIPEGYSVSREKKERFSLILESASTNQTSMYLCASSFGGGIGETQYFGPGTRLLVL.

This clonotype was recorded a few times. The chain joins TRBV12-3 or TRBV12-4 to TRBJ2-1; no firm D call. Trimming took 6 bases from V and 3 from J, leaving 15 bases between them. CDR3 size: 15 residues. The CDR3 coding sequence is TGTGCCAGCAGCTCTTTTCCCCGTTTCTACAATGAGCAGTTCTTC. Its translation is CASSSFPRFYNEQFF.

This clonotype was seen ten or more times. The V call is TRBV12-3 or TRBV12-4, the J call TRBJ1-1, with D hard to call. The CDR3 loop spans 14 amino acids. V was clipped by 5 bases and J by 8 bases, with 18 bases between them. The CDR3 is CASSPRTGSGEAFF. As DNA, the CDR3 is TGTGCCAGCAGTCCTCGGACGGGGAGCGGAGAAGCTTTCTTT.

A few counts support this clonotype. This chain joins TRBV4-3 and TRBJ2-4, with 9 positions matching TRBD1. The CDR3 runs 17 residues. Germline CDR1 is LGHNA and CDR2 is YSLEER. V shed 1 base and J 7 bases; nucleotides not matched to a gene: 11. The CDR3 spells CASSQVSFRDRDNIQYF. As DNA, the CDR3 is TGCGCCAGCAGCCAAGTGAGCTTCCGGGACAGGGATAACATTCAGTACTTC.

The chain employs TRBV11-2 and TRBJ2-1, with TRBD1 as a possible D gene (5 bases). The CDR3 runs 17 residues. The V gene's germline CDR1 is SGHAT and CDR2 FQNNGV. Between the trimmed V and J ends, which lost 2 bases and 0 bases, there was a span of 14 bases. Here the CDR3 DNA reads TGTGCCAGCAGCTTAAGCCCGACAGTTGTCTCCTACAATGAGCAGTTCTTC. It specifies CASSLSPTVVSYNEQFF.

This clonotype occurred many times. For the CDR3, the DNA is TGTGCCAGCAGCTTAGCGACAAAAGAGACCCAGTACTTC. Residues: CASSLATKETQYF. This sequence joins TRBV7-2 and TRBJ2-5; D is unresolved. V gave up 0 bases and J gave up 3 bases, with 5 bases separating them. There are 13 residues in the CDR3. CDR1 and CDR2 (germline): SGHTA, FQGNSA.

This clonotype showed up just a few times. The chain joins TRBV28 to TRBJ2-2, with D maybe TRBD1 (6 bases). The CDR3 runs 13 residues. Between the trimmed V and J ends, which lost 6 bases and 6 bases, there was a span of 11 bases. Germline V gene lookup returns CDR1 MDHEN and CDR2 SYDVKM. CDR3 coding DNA: TGTGCCAGCAGCTACAACAGGGCCGGGGAGCTGTTTTTT. This encodes CASSYNRAGELFF.

The table lists this clonotype with many counts. The chain recombines TRBV3-1 with TRBJ2-5; 7 nucleotides line up with TRBD2. Germline CDR1 and CDR2: LGHDT and YNNKEL (reference sequence). CDR3 length: 16 residues. Trimming removed 5 bases from V and 0 bases from J; junction bases left unmatched: 9. The CDR3, as DNA: TGTGCCAGCAGCGAATTCCAGGGACTAAACCAAGAGACCCAGTACTTC. It translates to CASSEFQGLNQETQYF.

This clonotype is a singleton in its sample. A much more abundant neighbour one base away suggests this may be a read error. The rearrangement links TRBV12-3 or TRBV12-4 to TRBJ1-2, with 7 bases fitting TRBD1. The CDR3 is made up of 14 amino acids. The chain's CDR3 is CASSVPGQNYGYAF. The CDR3 region has the DNA TGTGCCAGCAGTGTACCGGGACAGAACTATGGCTACGCCTTC.

A few counts support this clonotype. The rearrangement uses TRBV29-1 and TRBJ2-1; D perhaps matches TRBD1 (6 bases). Trimming pared 5 bases from V and 8 bases from J, leaving 13 bases between. Germline lookup yields CDR1 SQVTM and CDR2 ANQGSEA. This CDR3 is 12 amino acids long. Written as DNA, the CDR3 is TGCAGCGTTTCAGGGGTCGGATATGAGCAGTTCTTC. It is translated as CSVSGVGYEQFF.

CDR3 loop: CASSQRQAPSYNEQFF. The CDR3 DNA follows: TGTGCCAGCAGCCAAAGACAGGCCCCCTCCTACAATGAGCAGTTCTTC. The chain links TRBV7-6 to TRBJ2-1; a possible D gene is TRBD1 (6 bases). The CDR3 runs to 16 residues. V dropped 5 bases and J dropped 0 bases, with 14 bases sitting between them. Germline CDR1 and CDR2: SGHVS and FNYEAQ.

The chain has TRBV9 and TRBJ2-5, with D hard to call. CDR3 length: 15 amino acids. Deletions cut 4 bases from V and 4 bases from J, with 17 bases between. The germline V gene encodes CDR1 SGDLS and CDR2 YYNGEE. The CDR3 loop reads CASSPWGGEAETQYF. In DNA form, the CDR3 reads TGTGCCAGCAGCCCCTGGGGTGGGGAAGCAGAGACCCAGTACTTC.

The sample holds many counts of this clonotype. This chain connects TRBV25-1 to TRBJ2-7; the match to TRBD1 covers 7 bases. The CDR3 extends over 16 amino acids. V dropped 3 bases and J dropped 3; count of bases not matched to a gene: 11. From germline, CDR1 is MGHDK and CDR2 SYGVNS. The CDR3 here is CASSDARGKVNYEQYF. CDR3 nucleotide sequence: TGTGCCAGCAGTGATGCCAGGGGGAAGGTGAACTACGAGCAGTACTTC.

This clonotype has more than one count but fewer than ten. The chain uses TRBV5-1 and TRBJ1-6; 7 bases agree with TRBD1. The CDR3 totals 13 residues. Looked up from germline, CDR1 is SGHRS and CDR2 is YFSETQ. V shed 6 bases, J shed 10 bases, and the junction held 7 bases outside the gene matches. CDR3 coding DNA: TGCGCCAGCAAAGACAGGGATATATCACCCCTCCACTTT. This gives the protein CASKDRDISPLHF.